The rows below give T cell receptor beta chains drawn from one sample of a study of monozygotic twins with cystic fibrosis. TCRdb keeps only in-frame clones here, not all; method: immunoSEQ multiplex PCR. The sample lists roughly 32,000 clones; 95% to 98% were seen once. Sequenced input: blood. The receptors originated from a girl aged 2 to 9 with cystic fibrosis. Each CDR3 is given with its conserved first and last residue. The D gene is left open where the match is weak. Clone size, where shown, is once, few, many, or a class for clones that have expanded.

cdr3_nt,cdr3_aa,clone_size,j_call,v_call,d_call
TGTGCCAGCAGCCCCCCCGGGGGGGCCGGATACAATGAGCAGTTCTTC,CASSPPGGAGYNEQFF,.,TRBJ2-1,TRBV5-6,TRBD2
TGTGCCAGCAGATCCGGACAGGGCAAAGCTGAAGCTTTCTTT,CASRSGQGKAEAFF,.,TRBJ1-1,TRBV6-5,TRBD1
TGCGCCAGCAGCTTGGCCGCCACTAGCGGGAGTTACGAGCAGTACTTC,CASSLAATSGSYEQYF,.,TRBJ2-7,TRBV5-1,TRBD2
TGCGCCACCCAACTATACGCTGGGGCACCTACCGAAAAACTGTTTTTT,CATQLYAGAPTEKLFF,.,TRBJ1-4,TRBV5-1,.
TGTGCCAGCAGTCTCCTAGCGGGAGGGCCCGGTGAGCAGTTCTTC,CASSLLAGGPGEQFF,.,TRBJ2-1,TRBV6-4,TRBD2
TGCAGCCTGTGGGGTGCCGAAAAGGGTAATGAGCAGTTCTTC,CSLWGAEKGNEQFF,once,TRBJ2-1,TRBV29-1,.
TGTGCCAGCAGTTATCGGGGACAGGGATTTATCTATGGCTACACCTTC,CASSYRGQGFIYGYTF,.,TRBJ1-2,TRBV27,TRBD1
TGTGCCAGCAGCCCCCGACAGGGCCCCCTGGCCGAGCAGTACTTC,CASSPRQGPLAEQYF,.,TRBJ2-7,TRBV7-8,TRBD1
TGTGCCAGCAGCTTAAATAGCGGGAGTTGGGGTGAATACGAGCAGTACTTC,CASSLNSGSWGEYEQYF,.,TRBJ2-7,TRBV7-9,TRBD2
TGTGCCAGCAGTACATCAGACAGGGGGCCGGGCTACACCTTC,CASSTSDRGPGYTF,.,TRBJ1-2,TRBV27,TRBD1
.,CASTSGNEQYF,.,TRBJ2-7,TRBV19,.
TGTGCCAGCAGTGAAAGCGGGGAGAGCTCCTACGAGCAGTACTTC,CASSESGESSYEQYF,.,TRBJ2-7,TRBV6-1,TRBD2
TGTGCCACCAGCAGATCCCTCAGTAAACTCTCTGGAAACACCATATATTTT,CATSRSLSKLSGNTIYF,.,TRBJ1-3,TRBV15,.
TGCAGCGTCACCCAACTCGGTACGCAGTATTTT,CSVTQLGTQYF,once,TRBJ2-3,TRBV29-1,.
TGCGCCAGCAGCTTGGAAGGTGGGGGACACGAGCAGTACTTC,CASSLEGGGHEQYF,.,TRBJ2-7,TRBV5-1,.
TGTGCCATCAGTGAAGGGATGGGGAGGGATCAGCCCCAGCATTTT,CAISEGMGRDQPQHF,.,TRBJ1-5,TRBV10-3,.
TGCGCCAGCAGCCAAGCGGGCGGCATGTCCTACGAGCAGTACTTC,CASSQAGGMSYEQYF,.,TRBJ2-7,TRBV4-1,.
TGTGCCAGGACAGGGGGCTATGGCTACACCTTC,CARTGGYGYTF,.,TRBJ1-2,TRBV19,TRBD1
TGTGCCGGCAGGACCCGCAATGAGCAGTTCTTC,CAGRTRNEQFF,.,TRBJ2-1,TRBV28,.
TGTGCCATCAGAGCCCTCAGGGGCGAGCAGTACTTC,CAIRALRGEQYF,.,TRBJ2-7,TRBV10-3,.
TGTGCCAGCAGCCTGCATGGCCCAAGCGGGGAGCTGTTTTTT,CASSLHGPSGELFF,.,TRBJ2-2,TRBV7-2,.
TGTGCCTGGAGAGGCTCAGGGGGCTCATATGGCTACACCTTC,CAWRGSGGSYGYTF,.,TRBJ1-2,TRBV30,TRBD1
TGTGCCAGCTCACCAGGCCAGGGTTACACAGATACGCAGTATTTT,CASSPGQGYTDTQYF,.,TRBJ2-3,TRBV18,.
TGTGCTAGTGGTTTGGTCGCAGTTGGCAACACCGGGGAGCTGTTTTTT,CASGLVAVGNTGELFF,.,TRBJ2-2,TRBV12-5,.
TGTGCCAGCAAGGGGGCGGGAGGGCCGGAGACCCAGTACTTC,CASKGAGGPETQYF,.,TRBJ2-5,TRBV2,TRBD2
TGTGCCAGCAGCTCACCTTCGGCAGCGAACACTGAAGCTTTCTTT,CASSSPSAANTEAFF,.,TRBJ1-1,TRBV5-4,.
TGTGCTAGTGGTAAGAGGGGTCCTTCGTACGAGCAGTACTTC,CASGKRGPSYEQYF,.,TRBJ2-7,TRBV12-5,.